The 7 T cell receptor beta chains reported below all come from one sample, sequenced in a study of blood T cell repertoires in COVID-19. Produced via immunoSEQ multiplex PCR; TCRdb's table is partial and in-frame only. This sample carries about 200,000 clones, 76% of them seen once, and the ten largest clones take about a sixth. The material sequenced was PBMCs or T cells enriched from blood (not recorded which). The receptors derive from a woman between 45 and 65 years old with acute COVID-19.

The gene calls are TRBV11-2 and TRBJ2-5; possible D gene TRBD1, 5 bases. CDR3 length: 13 amino acids. The ends were cut back, 1 base at V and 2 bases at J, with 5 bases in the middle. From germline, CDR1 is SGHAT and CDR2 FQNNGV. The CDR3 spells CASSLGQQETQYF. For the CDR3, the DNA is TGTGCCAGCAGCTTAGGACAGCAAGAGACCCAGTACTTC.

This sequence joins TRBV3-1 (or the pseudogene TRBV3-2) and TRBJ2-3; 8 bases map to TRBD2. Germline-derived CDR1 and CDR2 are LGHDT and YNNKEL (reference sequence). The CDR3 is made up of 14 amino acids. V was clipped by 2 bases and J by 8 bases; unmatched bases: 6. The CDR3 coding sequence is TGTGCCAGCAGCCAAAGAGCGGGAGATGGTACGCAGTATTTT. This codes for CASSQRAGDGTQYF.

V usage is TRBV7-8 and J usage is TRBJ1-5; D is unresolved. The CDR3 is 14 residues long. Trimming removed 5 bases from V and 4 bases from J, with 12 bases in between. Germline V gene sequence: CDR1 SGHVS, CDR2 FQNEAQ. CDR3 loop: CASSKATANQPQHF. CDR3 nucleotides: TGTGCCAGCAGCAAAGCAACAGCAAATCAGCCCCAGCATTTT.

The V call is TRBV6-5, the J call TRBJ1-4, with unresolved D. Germline V lookup: CDR1 MNHEY, CDR2 SVGAGI. V lost 0 bases and J lost 4, with 6 bases in between. This CDR3 is 14 amino acids long. CDR3 sequence (DNA): TGTGCCAGCAGTTACTCGGGCCTTAATGAAAAACTGTTTTTT. Its translation is CASSYSGLNEKLFF.

Only a few counts were recorded for this clone. V and J are TRBV7-8 and TRBJ1-1; maybe TRBD1 (6 bases). Germline lookup yields CDR1 SGHVS and CDR2 FQNEAQ. CDR3 size: 14 residues. V was clipped by 4 bases and J by 4 bases, with 13 bases between them. CDR3 in amino acids: CASSSLDRSTEAFF. The CDR3 nucleotides are TGTGCCAGCAGCTCCCTTGACAGGAGCACTGAAGCTTTCTTT.

The J gene is TRBJ2-2, the V gene TRBV13; TRBD1 matches at 8 bases. The junction had 6 bases not matched to a gene; V was cut back by 5 bases and J by 4 bases. The germline V gene has CDR1 PRHDT and CDR2 FYEKMQ (reference sequence). The length of the CDR3 is 15 residues. This chain's CDR3 is CASSRQGSTTGELFF. In nucleotides, the CDR3 is TGTGCCAGCAGCCGACAGGGGTCCACCACCGGGGAGCTGTTTTTT.

The V gene is TRBV3-1 (or the pseudogene TRBV3-2), the J gene TRBJ2-1; 8 nucleotides line up with TRBD1. With V trimmed by 4 bases and J by 2 bases, 4 bases remained unmatched. CDR3 length: 15 residues. The germline gives CDR1 LGHDT, CDR2 YNNKEL (reference sequence). CDR3 loop: CASSPGQAPYNEQFF. For the CDR3, the DNA is TGTGCCAGCAGCCCGGGACAGGCCCCCTACAATGAGCAGTTCTTC.